This T cell receptor (beta chain) was obtained from a study of human T cells and chemical hapten exposure. Across the study: Per-sample TCR yields varied mainly from small pooled library volume differences.

Time point defined: patch test 2, 6 weeks after DPC sensitization. Sample treatment: therapeutic diphenylcyclopropenone sensitization with weekly scalp DPC. The CDR3 has 10 amino acids. Germline CDR1 and CDR2: ENHRY and SYGVKD. Trimming shortened V by 10 bases and J by 5 bases, and 7 bases separated the two germline ends. TCRdb re-derived calls from the RACE reads in MiXCR, one entry per CDR3 protein. The repertoire holds more than 85,000 distinct CDR3 sequences, with roughly a tenth as singletons. Sample: whole blood, taken in connection with sensitization to the hapten diphenylcyclopropenone (DPC). The clonotype was recovered from a woman aged 40 to 50 with alopecia areata. Some clones in this sample may be carry-over from other donors' samples. This sequence joins TRBV10-3 and TRBJ2-3; no clear D. CDR3: CATRGDTQYF. CDR3 coding DNA: TGTGCCACCCGAGGAGATACGCAGTATTTT.